One T cell receptor (beta chain) is described in this entry. Original methodology: Reference gene primer amplification in the assay estimated nucleated cell counts. Clones were sequenced by immunoSEQ multiplex PCR, and TCRdb holds only the in-frame ones, with some missing. V and J calls and clone size follow that table, whereas D and trimming were derived from the DNA. The table includes roughly 230,000 clones, 65% to 85% detected once. The record originates from a study of blood T cell repertoires in COVID-19. V lost 7 bases and J 5 bases, leaving 18 bases between the germline ends. There are 14 residues in the CDR3. Per germline, CDR1 SEHNR and CDR2 FQNEAQ (reference sequence).

This receptor was obtained from a man aged 35-49 years with active or convalescent COVID-19. Sequenced material: peripheral blood. This chain connects TRBV7-9 to TRBJ2-7, with D maybe TRBD1 (5 bases). CDR3 nucleotide sequence: TGTGCCAGCACCCCATGGGCAGGGTCCGACGAGCAGTACTTC. Translation gives CASTPWAGSDEQYF.